The 18 T cell receptor beta chains below were found in one sample sequenced in a study of shared clonotypes between healthy human individuals. CD45RO-negative CD8 cells positively selected for CCR7 made up the naive population, which excluded terminally differentiated effector memory CD45RA+ cells. Profiling relied on immunoSEQ multiplex PCR, and the TCRdb table lists in-frame clones only, not all of them. The profile shows roughly 1,800,000 clones, approximately 95% of them singletons. Sample: naive CD8+ T cells sorted from blood. The receptors originated from a young man in good health.

This chain links TRBV30 with TRBJ2-7, with 7 bases lining up with TRBD1. Germline V gives CDR1 GTSNPN, CDR2 SVGIG (reference sequence). Trimming at V came to 3 bases and at J to 1 base, leaving 6 bases not matched to a gene. This CDR3 is built from 14 residues. The CDR3 DNA sequence: TGTGCCTGGAGCCCGACAGGGAGTTCCTACGAGCAGTACTTC. Amino acids: CAWSPTGSSYEQYF.

The rearrangement uses TRBV7-2 and TRBJ2-5, with D hard to call. There are 13 residues in the CDR3. Trimming removed 4 bases at V and 1 base at J, with 7 bases between. From germline, CDR1 is SGHTA and CDR2 FQGNSA. The CDR3 DNA reads TGTGCCAGCAGCTCAGCACGCCAAGAGACCCAGTACTTC. It yields the protein CASSSARQETQYF. Supplemented by reference TRBV7-2 and TRBJ2-5, the full variable domain reads GAGVSQSPSNKVTEKGKDVELRCDPISGHTALYWYRQSLGQGLEFLIYFQGNSAPDKSGLPSDRFSAERTGGSVSTLTIQRTQQEDSAVYLCASSSARQETQYFGPGTRLLVL.

This clone came up a few times. The V and J genes are TRBV9 and TRBJ1-1, with D perhaps TRBD1 (5 bases). The length of the CDR3 is 15 residues. The ends were cut back, 7 bases at V and 2 bases at J, with 18 bases in the middle. Germline values: CDR1 SGDLS, CDR2 YYNGEE. CDR3 amino acids: CASVTPGAENTEAFF. CDR3 nucleotides: TGTGCCAGCGTAACCCCCGGGGCCGAAAACACTGAAGCTTTCTTT.

About this clone: This sample includes further DNA sequences coding for the same CDR3. The rearrangement uses TRBV11-3 and TRBJ2-3; no reliable D call. Trimming took off 1 base at V and 5 bases at J, with 4 bases between the two ends. Germline CDR1 reads SGHNT; CDR2 reads YENEEA. There are 12 residues in the CDR3. The CDR3 spells CASSLGGDTQYF. The CDR3, as DNA: TGTGCCAGCAGCTTAGGAGGAGATACGCAGTATTTT.

This chain connects TRBV6-6 to TRBJ1-6, with D unclear. The germline V gene encodes CDR1 MNHNY and CDR2 SVGAGI (reference sequence). Deletions cut 2 bases from V and 6 bases from J, with 8 bases between. CDR3 length: 14 residues. In nucleotides, the CDR3 is TGTGCCAGCAGTTACGGAGTAGGTAATTCACCCCTCCACTTT. Its protein is CASSYGVGNSPLHF.

The chain is built from TRBV27 and TRBJ2-7; D is perhaps TRBD2 (7 bases). V lost 5 bases, J lost 5 bases, and 19 bases lay in between. The germline V gene has CDR1 MNHEY and CDR2 SMNVEV (reference sequence). The CDR3 extends over 15 amino acids. CDR3 DNA sequence: TGTGCCAGCAGTCCTGGGGGGGGCCCCCCACACGAGCAGTACTTC. Translating it yields CASSPGGGPPHEQYF.

V and J are TRBV29-1 and TRBJ1-1; D is possibly TRBD1 (5 bases). The CDR3 length is 17 residues. V was trimmed by 0 bases and J by 1 base, leaving 18 bases between them. The germline gives CDR1 SQVTM, CDR2 ANQGSEA. CDR3 region: CSVEERIGSGQNTEAFF. CDR3 DNA: TGCAGCGTTGAAGAGAGAATTGGATCCGGACAGAACACTGAAGCTTTCTTT. The whole variable domain, remainder taken from reference TRBV29-1 and TRBJ1-1, is SAVISQKPSRDICQRGTSLTIQCQVDSQVTMMFWYRQQPGQSLTLIATANQGSEATYESGFVIDKFPISRPNLTFSTLTVSNMSPEDSSIYLCSVEERIGSGQNTEAFFGQGTRLTVV.

Notes on this clone: One junction end disagrees with the germline gene, perhaps due to a read error. J is TRBJ2-1 and V is TRBV7-7; D gene unclear. This CDR3 spans 13 amino acids. Germline loops: CDR1 SSHAT, CDR2 FNYEAQ (reference sequence). In nucleotides, the CDR3 is TGTGCTAGCAGCTTATTGGCGTGGTCTGAGCAGTTCTTC. Amino acid sequence: CASSLLAWSEQFF.

This rearrangement joins TRBV4-2 to TRBJ1-1; D is ambiguous. The CDR3 contains 14 residues. The V and J ends lost 0 bases and 1 base respectively, with 6 bases between them. Germline assignment: CDR1 LGHNA and CDR2 YNFKEQ. This CDR3 is CASSQEQQNTEAFF. The CDR3 DNA reads as TGTGCCAGCAGCCAAGAACAGCAGAACACTGAAGCTTTCTTT.

This clone is a singleton in its sample. The CDR3 loop is CASGQNSPLHF. The CDR3 nucleotides read TGTGCCAGCGGACAGAATTCACCCCTCCACTTT. This sequence joins TRBV6-1 and TRBJ1-6; TRBD1 is a possible D gene (6 bases). Germline CDR1 MNHNS, CDR2 SASEGT. The CDR3 length is 11 residues. Between the trimmed V and J ends, which lost 8 bases and 7 bases, there was a span of 6 bases.

CDR3 protein: CASSQVLAGEGYTQYF. The CDR3 nucleotides read TGCGCCAGCAGCCAAGTACTAGCGGGCGAGGGATATACGCAGTATTTT. The V call is TRBV4-3, the J call TRBJ2-3; 9 nucleotides align to TRBD2. J lost 7 bases, V lost 1 base, and 9 bases had no gene match. The length of the CDR3 is 16 residues. From germline, CDR1 is LGHNA and CDR2 YSLEER.

Points on this clone: This CDR3 is also generated by other DNA sequences in the sample. V usage is TRBV27 and J usage is TRBJ1-1; a possible D gene is TRBD1 (5 bases). The CDR3 covers 14 residues. Between the trimmed V and J ends, which lost 5 bases and 0 bases, there was a span of 10 bases. Germline V gene data show CDR1 as MNHEY and CDR2 as SMNVEV (reference sequence). CDR3: CASSLGTVNTEAFF. The CDR3 DNA sequence: TGTGCCAGCAGTCTTGGGACGGTGAACACTGAAGCTTTCTTT.

Note on this clone: The sample has other DNA sequences that encode this CDR3 too. The chain joins TRBV27 to TRBJ2-7, with D perhaps matching TRBD1 or TRBD2 (6 bases each). The CDR3 has 14 amino acids. V was clipped by 4 bases and J by 3 bases, with 13 bases between them. In germline, CDR1 is MNHEY, CDR2 SMNVEV (reference sequence). The chain's CDR3 is CASSSGGAYYEQYF. The CDR3 region has the DNA TGTGCCAGCAGTTCCGGGGGCGCTTACTACGAGCAGTACTTC.

This clone occurred once. The sample carries other DNA sequences with the same CDR3. This CDR3 reads CASGQGISYEQYF. CDR3 sequence (DNA): TGTGCCAGTGGTCAGGGGATCTCCTACGAGCAGTACTTC. The chain recombines TRBV6-6 with TRBJ2-7, with D possibly matching TRBD1 (6 bases). Germline loops: CDR1 MNHNY, CDR2 SVGAGI (reference sequence). V lost 9 bases to trimming and J lost 0 bases, with 12 bases between them. The CDR3 spans 13 residues.

This chain connects TRBV4-1 to TRBJ2-7, with D perhaps being TRBD1 or TRBD2 (5 bases each). The CDR3 is 14 amino acids. Germline-derived CDR1 and CDR2 are MGHRA and YSYEKL. Trimming removed 5 bases at V and 0 bases at J, with 11 bases between. The CDR3 sequence: CASSGDGGSYEQYF. The CDR3 DNA reads as TGCGCCAGCAGCGGGGACGGCGGCTCCTACGAGCAGTACTTC.

With respect to this clone: Other DNA sequences in the sample encode the same CDR3. This rearrangement joins TRBV6-5 to TRBJ2-1, with 8 bases identical to TRBD2. The CDR3 extends over 15 amino acids. CDR1 is MNHEY, CDR2 SVGAGI, per germline. V lost 2 bases to trimming and J lost 4 bases; unmatched junction nucleotides: 4. The CDR3 loop is CASSYGAGVYNEQFF. The CDR3 DNA reads as TGTGCCAGCAGTTACGGAGCGGGGGTATACAATGAGCAGTTCTTC.

CDR3 DNA: TGTGCCAGCAGCCCGCCCAGGGTGGCAGGGGGCACAGATACGCAGTATTTT. It translates to CASSPPRVAGGTDTQYF. This sequence joins TRBV7-2 and TRBJ2-3, with a tentative D call TRBD1 (6 bases). The CDR3 consists of 17 residues. V was pared by 5 bases and J by 1 base, with 19 bases between. CDR1 is SGHTA, CDR2 FQGNSA, per germline.

The J gene is TRBJ1-1, the V gene TRBV30; the D is unclear. Trimming took off 5 bases at V and 8 bases at J, with 15 bases between the two ends. This CDR3 comprises 12 residues. The germline CDR1 and CDR2 sequences are GTSNPN and SVGIG (reference sequence). CDR3 residues: CAWAHTREEAFF. The CDR3 nucleotides are TGTGCCTGGGCTCATACACGGGAAGAAGCTTTCTTT.